This TCR beta chain derives from a study of shared clonotypes between healthy human individuals. Study overall: A donor's plate count was three for CD4 naive and three for CD4 memory; CD8 naive had two and CD8 memory one.

Germline V gene lookup returns CDR1 SGHAT and CDR2 FQNNGV. V was clipped by 6 bases and J by 6 bases; unmatched bases: 8. The CDR3 sequence is 15 residues long. Assay used: immunoSEQ multiplex PCR; TCRdb lists only in-frame clones, some missing. This sample has roughly 1,000,000 clones, with approximately 78% found just once. The J gene is TRBJ2-7, the V gene TRBV11-2; 13 bases are a match to TRBD2. This receptor was obtained from a man aged 18 to 29 in good health. Some clones in this sample may be carry-over from other donors' samples. Sample: memory CD4+ T cells from PBMCs. Subset reported: CD45RA-negative fraction. CDR3 sequence reads: CASRLFGTSGVEQYF. For the CDR3, the DNA is TGTGCCAGCAGACTGTTCGGGACTAGCGGGGTCGAGCAGTACTTC.